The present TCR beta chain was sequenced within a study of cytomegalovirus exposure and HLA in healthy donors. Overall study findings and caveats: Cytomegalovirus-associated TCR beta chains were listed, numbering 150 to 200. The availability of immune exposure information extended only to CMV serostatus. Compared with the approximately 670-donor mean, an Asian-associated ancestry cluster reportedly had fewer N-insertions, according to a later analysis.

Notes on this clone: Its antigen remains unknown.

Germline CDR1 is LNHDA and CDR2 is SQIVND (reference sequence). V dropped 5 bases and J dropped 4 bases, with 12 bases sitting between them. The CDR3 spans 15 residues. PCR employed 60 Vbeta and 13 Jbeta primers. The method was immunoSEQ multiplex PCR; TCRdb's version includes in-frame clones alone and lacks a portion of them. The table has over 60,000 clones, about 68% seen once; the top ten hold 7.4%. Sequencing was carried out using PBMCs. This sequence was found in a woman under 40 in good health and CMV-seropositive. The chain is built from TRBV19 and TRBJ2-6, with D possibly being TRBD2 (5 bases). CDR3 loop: CASSHRGSGANVLTF. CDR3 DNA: TGTGCCAGTAGTCACAGAGGGTCCGGGGCCAACGTCCTGACTTTC.